These T cell receptor beta chains were read from a single sample in a study of blood T cell repertoires in COVID-19. Sequencing used immunoSEQ multiplex PCR; TCRdb keeps in-frame clones, though not all of them. This repertoire shows about 97,000 clones, almost 90% found once; its top ten account for about 2%. The sequencing input was peripheral blood. These receptors all come from a man aged 50-59 years with COVID-19, enrolled during active disease. CDR3s include the opening cysteine and the closing phenylalanine or tryptophan. Each record gives: D gene, J gene, V gene, clone size, CDR3 protein, CDR3 DNA. A D gene is named only where the DNA matches it firmly. Clone size, where shown, is once, few, many, or a class for clones that have expanded.

.,TRBJ1-5,TRBV27,.,CASSLIQGGQPQHF,TGTGCCAGCAGTTTGATCCAGGGCGGTCAGCCCCAGCATTTT
.,TRBJ2-1,TRBV7-9,.,CASSPLSSFYNEQFF,TGTGCCAGCAGCCCTTTGAGTAGCTTCTACAATGAGCAGTTCTTC
TRBD2,TRBJ2-3,TRBV7-6,once,CASSLVGDSGGYTDTQYF,TGTGCCAGCAGCTTAGTCGGGGATAGCGGGGGGTACACAGATACGCAGTATTTT
TRBD1,TRBJ1-6,TRBV18,once,CASQPGQSQSPLHF,TGTGCCAGCCAACCGGGACAGAGCCAATCACCCCTCCACTTT
.,TRBJ2-7,TRBV19,.,CASSYGQAIGEQYF,TGTGCCAGTAGTTATGGTCAGGCGATTGGCGAGCAGTACTTC
TRBD1,TRBJ1-1,TRBV4-1,.,CASRPTGVMNTEAFF,TGCGCCAGCAGGCCGACAGGGGTTATGAACACTGAAGCTTTCTTT
TRBD2,TRBJ2-2,TRBV7-3,.,CASSLLTSGGTGELFF,TGTGCCAGCAGCTTACTCACTAGCGGGGGCACCGGGGAGCTGTTTTTT
TRBD1,TRBJ1-1,TRBV19,.,CASSPRDSPNTEAFF,TGTGCCAGTAGCCCAAGGGACAGCCCAAACACTGAAGCTTTCTTT
.,TRBJ2-7,TRBV3-1/TRBV3-2,.,CASSQDVRTVTTISHEQYF,TGTGCCAGCAGCCAAGATGTCCGGACGGTGACTACCATTTCTCACGAGCAGTACTTC
.,TRBJ1-2,TRBV7-3,.,CASSLGTTSNYGYTF,TGTGCCAGCAGCTTAGGGACAACTAGTAACTATGGCTACACCTTC
.,TRBJ2-2,TRBV5-1,once,CASSSEQGSGELFF,TGCGCCAGCAGCTCGGAACAGGGCTCCGGGGAGCTGTTTTTT
.,TRBJ2-7,TRBV21-1,.,CASPNGGIYEQYF,TGTGCCAGCCCAAATGGAGGGATCTACGAGCAGTACTTC
TRBD1,TRBJ2-5,TRBV6-5,.,CASSRDRGETQYF,TGTGCCAGCAGTAGGGACAGGGGAGAGACCCAGTACTTC
TRBD1,TRBJ1-5,TRBV30,.,CAWRGTGSNQPQHF,TGTGCCTGGAGAGGGACAGGGAGCAATCAGCCCCAGCATTTT
.,TRBJ1-1,TRBV6-5,.,CASSYAGVRAFF,TGTGCCAGCAGTTACGCGGGGGTACGGGCTTTCTTT
TRBD1,TRBJ1-6,TRBV12-3/TRBV12-4,once,CASGDRDYSPLHF,TGTGCCAGCGGGGACAGGGATTATTCACCCCTCCACTTT
.,TRBJ1-6,TRBV27,.,CASSPRQSNSPLHF,TGTGCCAGCAGTCCTCGACAGTCTAATTCACCCCTCCACTTT
.,TRBJ1-6,TRBV6-1,.,CASSEVGGLNNSPLHF,TGTGCCAGCAGTGAAGTGGGAGGCTTAAATAATTCACCCCTCCACTTT
TRBD1,TRBJ1-5,TRBV7-8,.,CASSRRGRSQPQHF,TGTGCCAGCAGCCGCAGGGGGAGAAGTCAGCCCCAGCATTTT
TRBD1,TRBJ1-6,TRBV20-1,.,CSASGDRTYNSPLHF,TGCAGTGCTAGTGGGGACAGAACCTATAATTCACCCCTCCACTTT
TRBD1,TRBJ1-5,TRBV11-2,.,CASSLDRDHQPQHF,TGTGCCAGCAGCTTGGACAGGGACCATCAGCCCCAGCATTTT
.,TRBJ1-5,TRBV2,.,CASSQQGSNQPQHF,TGTGCCAGCAGTCAACAGGGAAGCAATCAGCCCCAGCATTTT
TRBD1,TRBJ2-2,TRBV11-2,.,CASSRLSGGARSTGELFF,TGTGCCAGCAGCAGACTCTCAGGGGGCGCGAGGTCCACCGGGGAGCTGTTTTTT
.,TRBJ2-7,TRBV11-2,few,CASSLSDGSSYEQYF,TGTGCCAGCAGCTTAAGCGACGGGAGCTCCTACGAGCAGTACTTC
.,TRBJ2-2,TRBV3-1/TRBV3-2,.,CASSPSGAQMNTGELFF,TGTGCCAGCAGCCCTAGTGGGGCACAGATGAACACCGGGGAGCTGTTTTTT
.,TRBJ2-5,TRBV7-9,.,CASSQLEETQYF,TGTGCCAGCAGCCAGTTGGAAGAGACCCAGTACTTC
.,TRBJ1-6,TRBV27,.,CASNQIAGSSPLHF,TGTGCCAGCAACCAAATCGCGGGATCTTCACCCCTCCACTTT
TRBD2,TRBJ2-3,TRBV2,.,CASSPGTSGVHTQYF,TGTGCCAGCAGTCCAGGGACTAGCGGGGTTCATACGCAGTATTTT
.,TRBJ2-1,TRBV10-1,once,CASSETGSHEQFF,TGCGCCAGCAGCGAGACAGGATCGCATGAGCAGTTCTTC
TRBD1,TRBJ1-2,TRBV28,.,CASSRDSPNYGYTF,TGTGCCAGCAGTCGGGACAGCCCTAACTATGGCTACACCTTC
.,TRBJ2-2,TRBV18,.,CASSRRDGNTGELFF,TGTGCCAGCTCCCGGAGGGACGGGAACACCGGGGAGCTGTTTTTT
.,TRBJ1-5,TRBV3-1/TRBV3-2,.,CASSQGTVDQPQHF,TGTGCCAGCAGCCAAGGGACAGTGGATCAGCCCCAGCATTTT
TRBD1,TRBJ2-1,TRBV7-9,.,CASSPGQGGLSSYNEQFF,TGTGCCAGCAGCCCCGGACAGGGGGGTTTAAGCTCCTACAATGAGCAGTTCTTC